This TCR beta chain was obtained from a study of response to subunit inactivated influenza vaccine. The V gene lost 4 bases and the J gene lost 6 bases, with 16 bases spanning the gap. The CDR3 extends over 14 amino acids. In germline, CDR1 is MNHNS, CDR2 SASEGT. TCRdb reanalysed the RT-PCR reads using MiXCR and keeps one entry per CDR3 protein. The sample comprises 500,000 to 550,000 distinct CDR3 sequences, 6.5% to 8% of which are singletons, and around 13% rests with the top ten. In its sample, this clonotype was seen a few times. The material sequenced was PBMCs from blood, taken 23 to 25 months after vaccination. V is TRBV6-1 and J is TRBJ2-7, with D tentatively TRBD1 (5 bases). The clonotype comes from a man between 50 and 75 years old who received an inactivated influenza vaccine. CDR3 residues: CASSGKGAFREQYF. The CDR3 nucleotides are TGTGCCAGCAGTGGGAAAGGGGCCTTTCGCGAGCAGTACTTC.